One sample yielded the 18 T cell receptor beta chains listed below, sequenced in a study of response to subunit inactivated influenza vaccine. A single record per CDR3 protein comes from TCRdb applying MiXCR to the RT-PCR reads. The table lists a few hundred thousand distinct CDR3 sequences, around 15% of them singletons, with 11% in the top ten. Source: PBMCs from blood, taken approximately 13 days after vaccination. The receptors stem from a man between 50 and 59 years old who received an inactivated influenza vaccine.

The chain couples TRBV20-1 to TRBJ2-7; no firm D call. V lost 3 bases to trimming and J lost 3 bases, with 6 bases between them. CDR3 length: 11 amino acids. Germline-derived CDR1 and CDR2 are DFQATT and SNEGSKA (reference sequence). CDR3 sequence (DNA): TGCAGTGCTAGTCCCGGCTACGAGCAGTACTTC. Encoded protein: CSASPGYEQYF.

The chain links TRBV15 to TRBJ2-1; 12 bases map to TRBD2. Germline values: CDR1 LNHNV, CDR2 YYDKDF (reference sequence). V was pared by 1 base and J by 10 bases, with 11 bases of the junction left unmatched. The CDR3 is 17 amino acids. In DNA, the CDR3 is TGTGCCACCAGCAGAGTGGTGTCTAGCGGGAGGGCCAGGGAGCAGTTCTTC. Amino acids: CATSRVVSSGRAREQFF.

This rearrangement joins TRBV28 to TRBJ2-1; no clear D gene. The CDR3 loop spans 12 amino acids. Trimming shortened V by 4 bases and J by 6 bases, and 7 bases separated the two germline ends. Germline CDR1 MDHEN, CDR2 SYDVKM. CDR3 DNA sequence: TGTGCCAGCAGTTCCCCCCGCAATGAGCAGTTCTTC. Amino acids: CASSSPRNEQFF.

This clonotype has just a few counts. The chain carries TRBV9 and TRBJ2-1, with 14 bases fitting TRBD2. There are 15 residues in the CDR3. The J segment lost 10 bases and the V segment lost 0 bases, leaving 3 bases of the junction unmatched. In germline, CDR1 is SGDLS, CDR2 YYNGEE. CDR3 loop: CASSVVGTSGGEQFF. CDR3 DNA: TGTGCCAGCAGCGTAGTGGGGACTAGCGGGGGAGAGCAGTTCTTC.

This clonotype was found many times. This sequence joins TRBV28 and TRBJ1-1; 7 positions match TRBD1. Germline values: CDR1 MDHEN, CDR2 SYDVKM. V was pared by 5 bases and J by 4 bases, with 7 bases of the junction left unmatched. The CDR3 is made up of 14 amino acids. The chain's CDR3 is CASSLTGRSTEAFF. In DNA form, the CDR3 reads TGTGCCAGCAGTCTGACAGGGAGGAGCACTGAAGCTTTCTTT.

This clonotype was observed many times. The CDR3 DNA is TGCGCCAGCAGCACGTGGGGGCACACAGATACGCAGTATTTT. As protein: CASSTWGHTDTQYF. This rearrangement joins TRBV10-2 to TRBJ2-3; D may be TRBD1 (6 bases). CDR3 length: 14 amino acids. Germline V lookup: CDR1 WSHSY, CDR2 SAAADI. The V and J ends lost 6 bases and 2 bases respectively, with 12 bases between them.

This clonotype has at least ten counts. The rearrangement links TRBV6-5 to TRBJ2-7; TRBD2 agrees at 9 bases. Trimming took 2 bases from V and 4 from J; bases not matched to a gene: 6. Germline V lookup: CDR1 MNHEY, CDR2 SVGAGI. The CDR3 runs to 15 residues. The CDR3 DNA is TGTGCCAGCAGTTACGAGTCTAGCGGGACGTACGAGCAGTACTTC. It codes for CASSYESSGTYEQYF.

The table lists this clonotype with many counts. This chain links TRBV20-1 with TRBJ1-1; 7 positions match TRBD1. CDR1 is DFQATT, CDR2 SNEGSKA, per germline (reference sequence). The length of the CDR3 is 16 residues. The ends lost 2 bases at V and 7 bases at J; junction bases unmatched: 16. As DNA, the CDR3 is TGCAGTGCTAGAAGGGTCGGGAACAGGGGAATTGGTGAAGCTTTCTTT. Residues: CSARRVGNRGIGEAFF.

This clonotype came up many times. DNA of the CDR3: TGTGCCAGCAGCCGTCCGGGACAGGGGTACAATGAGCAGTTCTTC. Residues: CASSRPGQGYNEQFF. The chain links TRBV6-2 or TRBV6-3 to TRBJ2-1, with TRBD1 matching over 10 bases. The length of the CDR3 is 15 residues. J was trimmed by 4 bases and V by 6 bases; bases with no gene match: 6. CDR1 and CDR2 (germline): MNHEY, SVGEGT.

V and J are TRBV9 and TRBJ1-3; the match to TRBD1 covers 9 bases. CDR1 is SGDLS and CDR2 is YYNGEE in the germline V gene. The CDR3 is 16 residues long. With V trimmed by 1 base and J by 2 bases, 4 bases remained unmatched. In nucleotides, the CDR3 is TGTGCCAGCAGCGTAAGAGGGGACAGGGCTGGAAACACCATATATTTT. It yields the protein CASSVRGDRAGNTIYF.

The rearrangement links TRBV12-3 or TRBV12-4 to TRBJ1-3; maybe TRBD1 (5 bases). The V end was cut by 6 bases, the J end by 1 base, with 13 bases between. The length of the CDR3 is 15 residues. The CDR3 protein is CASSIPGRSGNTIYF. The CDR3 DNA follows: TGTGCCAGCAGCATCCCGGGACGTTCTGGAAACACCATATATTTT.

The chain recombines TRBV11-2 with TRBJ2-1, with D tentatively TRBD1 or TRBD2 (5 bases each). The CDR3 contains 14 residues. In germline, CDR1 is SGHAT, CDR2 FQNNGV. Trimming pared 5 bases from V and 7 bases from J, leaving 15 bases between. CDR3 loop: CASSRTVEGNEQFF. CDR3 coding DNA: TGTGCCAGCAGCCGCACAGTAGAGGGGAATGAGCAGTTCTTC.

The rearrangement links TRBV15 to TRBJ2-7; D tentatively fits TRBD1 or TRBD2 (5 bases each). The length of the CDR3 is 14 residues. V lost 0 bases to trimming and J lost 6 bases, with 12 bases between them. CDR1 LNHNV and CDR2 YYDKDF come from the germline V gene (reference sequence). The CDR3 is CATSRDLGTSEQYF. The CDR3 DNA sequence: TGTGCCACCAGCAGAGATTTGGGGACCAGCGAGCAGTACTTC.

The chain recombines TRBV2 with TRBJ2-1, with D possibly being TRBD2 (6 bases). V lost 4 bases and J lost 8, with 18 bases in between. Germline V gene data show CDR1 as SNHLY and CDR2 as FYNNEI. The CDR3 length is 15 residues. This CDR3 reads CASSALGGAWDEQFF. Here the CDR3 DNA reads TGTGCCAGCAGTGCTCTTGGCGGGGCTTGGGATGAGCAGTTCTTC.

This clonotype has a handful of counts. The chain recombines TRBV12-3 or TRBV12-4 with TRBJ2-5, with D possibly matching TRBD1 (7 bases). Trimming stripped 10 bases from V and 3 bases from J, with 15 bases between. The length of the CDR3 is 13 residues. The CDR3 reads CATWGDSEETQYF. CDR3 bases: TGTGCCACTTGGGGGGACAGCGAAGAGACCCAGTACTTC.

The chain recombines TRBV5-1 with TRBJ2-6; 8 bases line up with TRBD1. The J segment lost 2 bases and the V segment lost 3 bases, leaving 4 bases of the junction unmatched. The CDR3 has 16 amino acids. The germline gives CDR1 SGHRS, CDR2 YFSETQ. The CDR3 DNA sequence: TGCGCCAGCAGCTGGACAGGGTGGGCTGGGGCCAACGTCCTGACTTTC. Its translation: CASSWTGWAGANVLTF.

This chain uses TRBV5-1 with TRBJ2-2; tentative D call: TRBD2 (5 bases). This CDR3 contains 15 residues. Germline CDR1 is SGHRS and CDR2 is YFSETQ. The V end lost 6 bases, the J end lost 4 bases, and 16 bases lay between the germline ends. The CDR3: CASTPRVGGTGELFF. The DNA of the CDR3 is TGCGCCAGCACCCCGCGGGTGGGCGGCACCGGGGAGCTGTTTTTT.

This clonotype was counted between two and nine times. This chain links TRBV14 with TRBJ2-3; TRBD1 matches 10 bases. The V and J ends lost 4 bases and 5 bases, in that order; junction bases with no gene match: 9. Looked up from germline, CDR1 is SGHDN and CDR2 is FVKESK. The CDR3 sequence is 16 residues long. The DNA of the CDR3 is TGTGCCAGCAGCCGGCCCGGGACAGGGGTTCAAGATACGCAGTATTTT. This gives the protein CASSRPGTGVQDTQYF.